The next 26 T cell receptor beta chains were all read from a single sample in a study of shared clonotypes between healthy human individuals. Using immunoSEQ multiplex PCR, the repertoire was profiled, and TCRdb retains in-frame clones only, with some absent. This table has some 1,100,000 clones, approximately 80% appearing once. The sample was memory CD4+ T cells from PBMCs. Sample subset: CD45RA-negative fraction. The origin of the receptors is a man aged 18 to 29 in good health. Some clones in this sample may be carry-over from other donors' samples.

In this sample, this clone turned up many times. The V and J genes are TRBV2 and TRBJ2-7; 7 bases are a match to TRBD2. Germline V gene sequence: CDR1 SNHLY, CDR2 FYNNEI. The CDR3 consists of 14 residues. Trimming removed 5 bases from V and 2 bases from J; junction bases left unmatched: 6. The DNA of the CDR3 is TGTGCCAGCAGTCGACTAGCCGTCGCCTACGAGCAGTACTTC. Protein product: CASSRLAVAYEQYF.

The chain carries TRBV15 and TRBJ2-7; D is undetermined. The ends were cut back, 1 base at V and 1 base at J, with 17 bases in the middle. The germline V gene encodes CDR1 LNHNV and CDR2 YYDKDF (reference sequence). The CDR3 runs to 17 residues. CDR3: CATSRGPGRKPSYEQYF. The CDR3, as DNA: TGTGCCACCAGCAGAGGCCCTGGTCGGAAACCTTCCTACGAGCAGTACTTC.

The chain recombines TRBV10-3 with TRBJ1-2, with TRBD1 as a possible D gene (6 bases). CDR3 length: 14 amino acids. The germline CDR1 and CDR2 sequences are ENHRY and SYGVKD. V was cut by 9 bases and J by 4 bases, with 18 bases left in between. The DNA of the CDR3 is TGTGCCATTGAGAAGGACAGAGGATCCTATGGCTACACCTTC. Translated, it gives CAIEKDRGSYGYTF.

On this clone: Other DNA variants within this sample encode the same CDR3. This rearrangement joins TRBV5-4 to TRBJ2-2, with D possibly called TRBD1 or TRBD2 (5 bases each). With 4 bases removed from V and 4 bases from J, the gap between germline ends came to 8 bases. The CDR3 runs 13 residues. Germline values: CDR1 SGHNT, CDR2 YYREEE (reference sequence). In DNA form, the CDR3 reads TGTGCCAGCAGCCTGGGGGTCACCGGGGAGCTGTTTTTT. Residues: CASSLGVTGELFF.

J is TRBJ2-5 and V is TRBV7-2, with 8 bases aligning to TRBD1. The CDR3 has 14 residues. Trimming at V came to 7 bases and at J to 3 bases, leaving 7 bases not matched to a gene. CDR1 is SGHTA, CDR2 FQGNSA, per germline. The CDR3: CASTRGRSKETQYF. The CDR3 DNA sequence: TGTGCCAGCACCAGGGGGCGTAGTAAAGAGACCCAGTACTTC.

The V call is TRBV19, the J call TRBJ1-1, with D perhaps matching TRBD1 (5 bases). Germline assignment: CDR1 LNHDA and CDR2 SQIVND (reference sequence). CDR3 length: 13 amino acids. V lost 3 bases, J lost 3 bases, and 8 bases lay in between. Here the CDR3 DNA reads TGTGCCAGTAGTATTGGGGCACACACTGAAGCTTTCTTT. Amino acid sequence: CASSIGAHTEAFF.

The rearrangement joins TRBV10-3 to TRBJ2-1; 7 bases align to TRBD1. The V segment lost 6 bases and the J segment 5 bases; nucleotides outside the gene matches: 13. This CDR3 has 16 residues. Germline CDR1 reads ENHRY; CDR2 reads SYGVKD. CDR3 region: CAISQNTGAPNNEQFF. CDR3 sequence (DNA): TGTGCCATCAGCCAAAATACAGGGGCCCCTAACAATGAGCAGTTCTTC.

In this sample, this clone turned up once. The rearrangement links TRBV28 to TRBJ1-2; the match to TRBD1 covers 8 bases. The CDR3 is made up of 12 amino acids. After removal of 6 bases from V and 6 bases from J, the junction contained 3 bases not matched to a gene. Germline-derived CDR1 and CDR2 are MDHEN and SYDVKM. CDR3 sequence (DNA): TGTGCCAGCAGGGCAGGGGGCGATGGCTACACCTTC. Protein: CASRAGGDGYTF.

The chain couples TRBV15 to TRBJ2-3, with TRBD2 identical over 8 bases. The germline V gene encodes CDR1 LNHNV and CDR2 YYDKDF (reference sequence). The CDR3 runs 17 residues. Trimming took 5 bases from V and 2 from J; bases not matched to a gene: 12. This CDR3 reads CATSGLGGRPNTDTQYF. The CDR3 nucleotides read TGTGCCACCAGCGGCTTGGGCGGGAGGCCGAACACAGATACGCAGTATTTT.

The chain recombines TRBV5-1 with TRBJ2-3, with TRBD2 identical over 7 bases. The ends lost 0 bases at V and 6 bases at J; junction bases unmatched: 7. Germline CDR1 SGHRS, CDR2 YFSETQ. The CDR3 sequence is 15 residues long. The CDR3 DNA sequence: TGCGCCAGCAGCTTGGCTGCGGGAGAAGATGATACGCAGTATTTT. Its protein product is CASSLAAGEDDTQYF. Using reference TRBV5-1 and TRBJ2-3 for the parts outside the CDR3, the full variable domain is KAGVTQTPRYLIKTRGQQVTLSCSPISGHRSVSWYQQTPGQGLQFLFEYFSETQRNKGNFPGRFSGRQFSNSRSEMNVSTLELGDSALYLCASSLAAGEDDTQYFGPGTRLTVL.

In this sample, this clone turned up a few times. The chain combines TRBV9 with TRBJ1-2; D uncertain. Germline V gene sequence: CDR1 SGDLS, CDR2 YYNGEE. The V end lost 3 bases, the J end lost 1 base, and 19 bases lay between the germline ends. This CDR3 comprises 17 residues. In DNA form, the CDR3 reads TGTGCCAGCAGCGGAGGTGCCGGGCACAACTATAACTATGGCTACACCTTC. It codes for CASSGGAGHNYNYGYTF.

To note about this clone: This sample also contains other DNA sequences that code for the same CDR3. This rearrangement joins TRBV5-1 to TRBJ1-3; D is possibly TRBD1 (6 bases). This CDR3 region has 15 residues. Germline V CDR1 and CDR2: SGHRS, YFSETQ. The germline V and J ends were trimmed by 5 bases and 0 bases, with 12 bases remaining between them. CDR3 protein: CASSSTGSSGNTIYF. Here the CDR3 DNA reads TGCGCCAGCAGTTCTACAGGGAGCTCTGGAAACACCATATATTTT.

V usage is TRBV5-6 and J usage is TRBJ1-1, with 8 bases identical to TRBD1. The junction had 10 bases not matched to a gene; V was cut back by 4 bases and J by 5 bases. The CDR3 runs 15 residues. The V gene's germline CDR1 is SGHDT and CDR2 YYEEEE. The CDR3 loop is CASSATTGADTEAFF. The CDR3 nucleotides are TGTGCCAGCAGCGCCACGACAGGGGCCGATACTGAAGCTTTCTTT.

V is TRBV9 and J is TRBJ1-1, with D uncertain. Germline V CDR1 and CDR2: SGDLS, YYNGEE. The ends were cut back, 0 bases at V and 0 bases at J, with 12 bases in the middle. This CDR3 has 16 residues. Here the CDR3 reads CASSVGWVGMNTEAFF. The CDR3, as DNA: TGTGCCAGCAGCGTAGGCTGGGTAGGGATGAACACTGAAGCTTTCTTT.

This clone showed up just a few times. J is TRBJ1-2 and V is TRBV28; the D is unclear. The length of the CDR3 is 14 residues. The germline V and J ends were trimmed by 6 bases and 0 bases, with 11 bases remaining between them. CDR1 MDHEN and CDR2 SYDVKM come from the germline V gene. The CDR3 region is CASRVLTPNYGYTF. The CDR3 bases are TGTGCCAGCAGGGTCTTAACCCCTAACTATGGCTACACCTTC.

The chain uses TRBV5-4 and TRBJ1-3; 7 bases are shared with TRBD1. CDR1 is SGHNT, CDR2 YYREEE, per germline (reference sequence). With 7 bases clipped from V and 1 base from J, the junction kept 5 bases outside the gene matches. The CDR3 runs 14 residues. This chain's CDR3 is CASGDRASGNTIYF. The CDR3, as DNA: TGTGCCAGCGGAGACAGGGCGTCTGGAAACACCATATATTTT. Together with reference TRBV5-4 and TRBJ1-3, the CDR3 gives the full variable domain: ETGVTQSPTHLIKTRGQQVTLRCSSQSGHNTVSWYQQALGQGPQFIFQYYREEENGRGNFPPRFSGLQFPNYSSELNVNALELDDSALYLCASGDRASGNTIYFGEGSWLTVV.

The gene calls are TRBV4-3 and TRBJ2-2, with D tentatively TRBD1 (5 bases). The V end lost 1 base, the J end lost 5 bases, and 17 bases lay between the germline ends. This CDR3 is 17 amino acids long. Per the germline V gene, CDR1 is LGHNA and CDR2 is YSLEER. CDR3 protein: CASSQVLAGPRTGELFF. The CDR3 DNA is TGCGCCAGCAGCCAAGTCCTGGCAGGGCCCAGAACCGGGGAGCTGTTTTTT.

V gene TRBV19 combines with J gene TRBJ2-2; 10 bases are shared with TRBD2. J lost 3 bases, V lost 3 bases, and 7 bases had no gene match. Germline V lookup: CDR1 LNHDA, CDR2 SQIVND (reference sequence). The CDR3 totals 17 residues. CDR3 protein: CASSILSSGRDTGELFF. The CDR3 coding sequence is TGTGCCAGTAGTATCCTTTCTAGCGGGAGAGACACCGGGGAGCTGTTTTTT.

The chain combines TRBV5-1 with TRBJ1-4, with D possibly TRBD1 on 5 matching bases. Germline assignment: CDR1 SGHRS and CDR2 YFSETQ. There are 14 residues in the CDR3. Between the trimmed V and J ends, which lost 0 bases and 5 bases, there was a span of 8 bases. The CDR3 is CASSLGDPNEKLFF. In nucleotides, the CDR3 is TGCGCCAGCAGCTTGGGGGACCCGAATGAAAAACTGTTTTTT.

The chain couples TRBV21-1 to TRBJ2-7; the table's TRBD1 call for D was not verified on the DNA. TRBV21-1 has pseudogene status. The CDR3 runs 15 residues. CDR3 amino acids: CASSKPNQGAHEQYF. In DNA, the CDR3 is TGTGCCAGCAGCAAACCTAATCAGGGGGCGCACGAGCAGTACTTC.

The gene calls are TRBV19 and TRBJ2-3; 13 bases match TRBD2. This CDR3 is 17 amino acids long. The V gene's germline CDR1 is LNHDA and CDR2 SQIVND (reference sequence). The J segment lost 2 bases and the V segment lost 4 bases, leaving 6 bases of the junction unmatched. The CDR3 DNA reads as TGTGCCAGTAGTAAACGACTAGCGGGAGGCCCCACAGATACGCAGTATTTT. It is translated as CASSKRLAGGPTDTQYF. The full variable domain, completed using reference TRBV19 and TRBJ2-3, is DGGITQSPKYLFRKEGQNVTLSCEQNLNHDAMYWYRQDPGQGLRLIYYSQIVNDFQKGDIAEGYSVSREKKESFPLTVTSAQKNPTAFYLCASSKRLAGGPTDTQYFGPGTRLTVL.

The rearrangement joins TRBV28 to TRBJ1-1; 7 bases match TRBD1. V gave up 5 bases and J gave up 7 bases; unmatched junction bases: 4. CDR1 and CDR2 (germline): MDHEN, SYDVKM. This CDR3 has 12 residues. CDR3 coding DNA: TGTGCCAGCAGTGCCGGGACAGTTGAAGCTTTCTTT. Translation gives CASSAGTVEAFF.

The CDR3 sequence is CASSPRTYEQYF. The CDR3 DNA sequence: TGTGCCAGCAGTCCCAGAACCTACGAGCAGTACTTC. J is TRBJ2-7 and V is TRBV28; D is unclear. The CDR3 extends over 12 amino acids. Germline CDR1 MDHEN, CDR2 SYDVKM. Trimming removed 5 bases from V and 2 bases from J, with 7 bases in between.

The chain has TRBV28 and TRBJ1-4, with TRBD1 matching 8 bases. Germline values: CDR1 MDHEN, CDR2 SYDVKM. The V and J ends lost 4 bases and 7 bases, in that order; junction bases with no gene match: 5. The CDR3 is made up of 14 amino acids. The CDR3 here is CASSSDRATEKLFF. The CDR3 DNA reads as TGTGCCAGCAGTTCGGACAGGGCGACTGAAAAACTGTTTTTT. Together with reference TRBV28 and TRBJ1-4, the CDR3 gives the full variable domain: DVKVTQSSRYLVKRTGEKVFLECVQDMDHENMFWYRQDPGLGLRLIYFSYDVKMKEKGDIPEGYSVSREKKERFSLILESASTNQTSMYLCASSSDRATEKLFFGSGTQLSVL.

The V and J genes are TRBV6-1 and TRBJ2-1, with TRBD1 identical over 7 bases. The trim removed 6 bases at V and 11 bases at J, leaving 13 bases unmatched. This CDR3 has 14 residues. Germline V gene lookup returns CDR1 MNHNS and CDR2 SASEGT. DNA of the CDR3: TGTGCCAGCAGGAACTATGAACAGGGGCCAAAGCAGTTCTTC. Its translation is CASRNYEQGPKQFF.

This chain's CDR3 is CASLLRAGANVLTF. Here the CDR3 DNA reads TGTGCCAGCCTACTCCGGGCTGGGGCCAACGTCCTGACTTTC. V is TRBV18 and J is TRBJ2-6, with D hard to call. The CDR3 is 14 amino acids. V lost 8 bases, J lost 2 bases, and 10 bases lay in between. Germline CDR1 is KGHSH and CDR2 is LQKENI.